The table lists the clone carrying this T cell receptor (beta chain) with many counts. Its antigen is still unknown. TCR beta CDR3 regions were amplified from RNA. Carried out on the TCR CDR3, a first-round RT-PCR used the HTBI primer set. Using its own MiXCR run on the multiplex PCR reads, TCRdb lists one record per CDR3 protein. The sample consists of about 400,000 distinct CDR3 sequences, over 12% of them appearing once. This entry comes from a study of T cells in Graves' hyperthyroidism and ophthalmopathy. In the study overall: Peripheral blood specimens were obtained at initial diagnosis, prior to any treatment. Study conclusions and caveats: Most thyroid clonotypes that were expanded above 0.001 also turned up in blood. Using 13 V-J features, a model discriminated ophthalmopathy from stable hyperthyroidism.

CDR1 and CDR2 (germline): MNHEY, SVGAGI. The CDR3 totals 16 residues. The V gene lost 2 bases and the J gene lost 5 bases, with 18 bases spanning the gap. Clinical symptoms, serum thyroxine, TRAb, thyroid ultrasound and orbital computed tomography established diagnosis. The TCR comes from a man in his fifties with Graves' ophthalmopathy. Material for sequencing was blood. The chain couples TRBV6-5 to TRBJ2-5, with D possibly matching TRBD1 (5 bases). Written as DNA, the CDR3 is TGTGCCAGCAGTTACATGGGAACTGGCAAGGGGGAGACCCAGTACTTC. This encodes CASSYMGTGKGETQYF.